This T cell receptor beta chain was found in a study of blood T cell repertoires in COVID-19 (dated by TCRdb to the early 2020s). With respect to the entire study: Samples from collaborators originated in the United States, Italy and Spain and spanned both the acute and convalescent phases of COVID-19. The material from the prospective study consisted of cDNA or gDNA derived from T cells, B-cell-depleted T cells, or PBMCs. Subjects who had been exposed to COVID-19, were actively infected with it, or had recovered from it provided the deeply sampled blood TCRbeta repertoires that made up the dataset. The repertoires were released in a freely available public database meant as a resource for research on the immune response to SARS-CoV-2. The samples were drawn from the first 160 participants of the ongoing ImmuneRACE study and from 1,254 subjects provided by 6 global collaborators. The sample metadata nearly always contained a de-identified subject ID, COVID-19 status, age in years and sex. Where available, HLA class I and class II types were taken from metadata supplied by the sample provider and were not determined by assay-based typing. The investigation overall reported the following: The quantity of clinical and demographic metadata differed by source and by participant and was supplied without curation.

Taken from cysteine to phenylalanine, the CDR3 has 15 residues. CDR3 DNA is the only sequence kept; it has 45 bases, read in frame from the first base. The germline V gene (reference sequence) sets CDR1 to LGHDT and CDR2 to YNNKEL. For this chain, trimming is 1 base at the V end and 5 bases at the J end, and the number of junction bases without a gene match is 2. About this clone itself: Its antigen has not been determined. No clone much larger than this one lies a single base away; base qualities are absent.

Whole blood was collected in K2EDTA tubes by collaborating institutions according to the institutions' own protocols. For TCRbeta analysis, collaborators shipped samples in one of three forms: frozen whole blood, isolated PBMCs, or DNA extracted from either of those sample types. The immunoSEQ Assay, a bias-controlled multiplex PCR, was used to amplify TCRbeta CDR3 regions from genomic DNA. The original pipeline was this. Within the assay, amplification of reference gene primers was used to estimate how many nucleated cells each sample contained. Sequence reads were collapsed and filtered to measure the absolute abundance of every unique TCRbeta CDR3 rearrangement. For each sample, productive Simpson clonality was calculated by taking the square root of Simpson's diversity index across productive rearrangements. Drawn from immuneACCESS, this table holds only the in-frame rearrangements with V and J called that TCRdb kept. Clones are partly lost; checked studies trace under half to an unresolved V gene and leave the rest unexplained. That table gives V, J and clone size, and the DNA gave D and trimming. Across this sample there are roughly 250,000 clones, with roughly four fifths seen only once. The ten largest clonotypes hold over 10% of the sample.

The sequence was obtained from a woman aged 60-75 years with active or convalescent COVID-19. Sequencing input: peripheral blood. The sequence links TRBV3-1 (or the pseudogene TRBV3-2) to TRBJ1-6, and 7 junction bases match TRBD1. The DNA reads as follows: TGTGCCAGCAGCCAAGGGGACAGCCATAATTCACCCCTCCACTTT. Its coded protein is CASSQGDSHNSPLHF.